The 7 T cell receptor beta chains listed next were all sequenced from one sample in a study of T cells in women clearing cervical HPV infection. The protocol was immunoSEQ multiplex PCR, while the TCRdb copy is restricted to in-frame clones and leaves out a portion. This sample's table reports 35,000 to 45,000 clones. Sequenced material: blood buffy coat. These TCRs come from a woman aged 18 to 75 with a cervical HPV16 infection that either progressed to CIN3+ or cleared (not recorded which).

The covered CDR3 bases are TGTGCCAGCAGCCAAAACAGGGGCTCCAATTCACCG. Translating it yields CASSQNRGSNSP. In full, the CDR3 is CASSQNRGSNSPLFF. The chain recombines TRBV14 with TRBJ2-2, with 7 nucleotides matching TRBD1. The CDR3 end lies 3 residues beyond the end of the read and is filled in from the germline J gene. CDR1 and CDR2 from the germline V gene are SGHDN and FVKESK. This CDR3 has 15 residues.

Worth noting for this clone: The read stops 3 residues short of the end of the CDR3; the missing end is completed from the germline J gene. V gene TRBV5-1 combines with J gene TRBJ1-2, with D unclear. V gave up 0 bases and J gave up 0 bases, with 6 bases separating them. This CDR3 has 14 residues. CDR1 SGHRS and CDR2 YFSETQ come from the germline V gene. Incomplete CDR3 DNA: TGCGCCAGCAGCTTGGAGGCAGCTAACTATGGC. It translates to CASSLEAANYG. The full CDR3 protein is CASSLEAANYGYTF.

Comment on this clone: Read data end 3 residues before the CDR3 end; the end is taken from the germline J gene. The gene calls are TRBV12-3 or TRBV12-4 and TRBJ1-2, with no clear D. The germline V and J ends were trimmed by 7 bases and 7 bases, with 16 bases remaining between them. The CDR3 has 13 residues. Partial CDR3 DNA: TGTGCCAGCACTCCTCTCCCCCGGGTTGGC. Translation gives CASTPLPRVG. Given in full, the CDR3 is CASTPLPRVGYTF.

CDR3 protein: CASSEWAQGSEPQHF. Partial CDR3 DNA: TGCGCCAGCAGTGAGTGGGCGCAGGGATCGGAGCCC. The V gene is TRBV10-1, the J gene TRBJ1-5; maybe TRBD1 (5 bases). The sequence runs out 3 residues before the end of the CDR3; the remainder is reconstructed from the germline J gene. In germline, CDR1 is WNHNN, CDR2 SYGVQD (reference sequence). The CDR3 consists of 15 residues. V was pared by 1 base and J by 8 bases, with 15 bases between.

As to this clone: Read coverage stops 3 residues before the CDR3 terminus; the germline J gene supplies the remainder. The V call is TRBV19, the J call TRBJ2-3, with TRBD1 identical over 8 bases. V lost 7 bases and J lost 7; bases outside the gene matches: 25. CDR1 is LNHDA and CDR2 is SQIVND in the germline V gene (reference sequence). The CDR3 is made up of 19 amino acids. Incomplete CDR3 DNA: TGTGCCAGTAAAAGCGGTCTGGGAATCCGGGACAGGAAACAAAATACG. Protein product: CASKSGLGIRDRKQNT. The complete CDR3 sequence is CASKSGLGIRDRKQNTQYF.

As regards this clone: Coverage ceases 3 residues before the CDR3 finishes, and the germline J gene fills in the end. V usage is TRBV2 and J usage is TRBJ2-1; the match to TRBD2 covers 12 bases. Trimming cost V 8 bases and J 5 bases; bases outside gene matches: 10. This CDR3 has 16 residues. Germline V lookup: CDR1 SNHLY, CDR2 FYNNEI. CDR3 bases read: TGTGCCAGCGCTCCGTCCGGACTAGCGGGAAACAATGAG. Amino acid sequence: CASAPSGLAGNNE. The complete CDR3 protein is CASAPSGLAGNNEQFF.

Comments on this clone: Read coverage stops 3 residues before the CDR3 terminus; the germline J gene supplies the remainder. This chain uses TRBV7-3 with TRBJ2-3, with 7 bases fitting TRBD2. J was trimmed by 2 bases and V by 5 bases; bases with no gene match: 4. The CDR3 is made up of 14 amino acids. Germline assignment: CDR1 SGHTA and CDR2 FQGTGA. The CDR3 reads CASSPGLLTDTQYF. Partial CDR3 DNA: TGTGCCAGCAGCCCGGGACTACTCACAGATACG. Full variable domain (rest looked up from reference TRBV7-3 and TRBJ2-3): GAGVSQTPSNKVTEKGKYVELRCDPISGHTALYWYRQSLGQGPEFLIYFQGTGAADDSGLPNDRFFAVRPEGSVSTLKIQRTERGDSAVYLCASSPGLLTDTQYFGPGTRLTVL.